This is a list of T cell receptor beta chains from one sample in a study of T cell responses to AZD1222 COVID-19 vaccine. Sequenced by immunoSEQ multiplex PCR; TCRdb stores in-frame clones only, minus some. Among some 99,000 clones, 70% to 85% were seen once, and the ten largest hold 12% to 15%. The source material was peripheral blood, sampled 28 days after the second AZD1222 dose. The receptors were sampled from an adult who received the AZD1222 COVID-19 vaccine. The CDR3 runs from the conserved cysteine through the conserved F or W. A D gene is named only where the DNA matches it firmly. Not every row has a clone size; where given, it reads once, few, many or a size class.

V gene	clone size	D gene	J gene	CDR3 protein	CDR3 DNA
TRBV6-1	few	-	TRBJ1-1	CASSEREENTEAFF	TGTGCCAGCAGTGAAAGAGAAGAGAACACTGAAGCTTTCTTT
TRBV7-2	-	-	TRBJ2-5	CASSLMSRRLETQYF	TGTGCCAGCAGCTTGATGTCGCGTCGGTTGGAGACCCAGTACTTC
TRBV4-3	-	-	TRBJ2-1	CASSHAPSRSYNEQFF	TGCGCCAGCAGCCATGCGCCGAGCAGGTCCTACAATGAGCAGTTCTTC
TRBV29-1	once	TRBD1	TRBJ1-2	CSVLLRDRGVKGGYTF	TGCAGCGTACTACTCCGGGACAGGGGAGTCAAAGGGGGCTACACCTTC
TRBV9	-	TRBD1	TRBJ2-2	CASSRGEGATGELFF	TGTGCCAGCAGCCGAGGCGAGGGGGCTACCGGGGAGCTGTTTTTT
TRBV6-2/TRBV6-3	-	-	TRBJ2-5	CASSSSMTQYF	TGTGCCAGCAGCTCGTCTATGACCCAGTACTTC
TRBV7-9	-	-	TRBJ1-2	CASSLPRPEGYTF	TGTGCCAGCAGCCTCCCACGGCCGGAAGGCTACACCTTC
TRBV6-1	-	TRBD1	TRBJ2-7	CASSDLADRGIYEQYF	TGTGCCAGCAGTGACTTAGCAGACAGGGGGATATACGAGCAGTACTTC
TRBV6-5	-	-	TRBJ1-3	CASRPSYSGNTIYF	TGTGCCAGCAGACCCTCCTACTCTGGAAACACCATATATTTT
TRBV13	few	-	TRBJ1-1	CASSQYIEGYSGGLRGNEAFF	TGTGCCAGCAGCCAATATATAGAGGGGTACAGCGGAGGCCTTCGAGGGAATGAAGCTTTCTTT
TRBV27	-	-	TRBJ2-7	CASSLSGVGTSYEQYF	TGTGCCAGCAGTTTATCGGGAGTGGGGACTTCCTACGAGCAGTACTTC
TRBV12-3/TRBV12-4	-	TRBD1	TRBJ2-3	CASRRTGYDTQYF	TGTGCCAGCAGACGGACAGGGTATGATACGCAGTATTTT
TRBV7-9	-	-	TRBJ1-1	CASSSRVRNTEAFF	TGTGCCAGCAGCAGCAGGGTGCGGAACACTGAAGCTTTCTTT
TRBV7-3	-	TRBD2	TRBJ2-2	CASSLTPGGRTGELFF	TGTGCCAGCAGCTTAACACCGGGAGGGCGGACCGGGGAGCTGTTTTTT
TRBV27	-	-	TRBJ2-7	CASRPIGGTYEQYF	TGTGCCAGCCGACCTATAGGGGGTACCTACGAGCAGTACTTC
TRBV10-3	-	-	TRBJ2-3	CATSLAATDTQYF	TGTGCCACCTCATTGGCAGCCACAGATACGCAGTATTTT
TRBV5-8	-	-	TRBJ1-2	CASSLELNANYGYTF	TGTGCCAGCAGCTTGGAGTTGAACGCTAACTATGGCTACACCTTC
TRBV29-1	-	TRBD1	TRBJ2-6	CSVPGTDSGANVLTF	TGCAGCGTCCCCGGGACAGACTCCGGGGCCAACGTCCTGACTTTC
TRBV3-1/TRBV3-2	few	-	TRBJ2-5	CASSQGSVFLMETQYF	TGTGCCAGCAGCCAAGGGTCAGTATTCCTGATGGAGACCCAGTACTTC
TRBV27	-	-	TRBJ1-1	CASSHRGDTEAFF	TGTGCCAGCAGTCATCGGGGGGACACTGAAGCTTTCTTT
TRBV29-1	-	-	TRBJ2-5	CSVEDRRHPDMETQYF	TGCAGCGTTGAAGATCGAAGACACCCGGATATGGAGACCCAGTACTTC
TRBV18	-	-	TRBJ2-7	CASSRDLGVSSYEQYF	TGTGCCAGCTCACGTGACCTTGGGGTTAGCTCCTACGAGCAGTACTTC
TRBV4-3	-	-	TRBJ2-2	CASSQETATGELFF	TGCGCCAGCAGCCAAGAGACGGCCACCGGGGAGCTGTTTTTT
TRBV6-1	-	-	TRBJ2-4	CASSEDILQRETKNIQYF	TGTGCCAGCAGTGAAGATATATTACAGAGGGAAACCAAAAACATTCAGTACTTC
TRBV18	-	-	TRBJ2-1	CASSPPGSGSSEQFF	TGTGCCAGCTCACCTCCCGGGAGTGGGTCGAGTGAGCAGTTCTTC
TRBV4-1	-	TRBD2	TRBJ2-3	CASSSLAGASDTQYF	TGCGCCAGCAGCTCCCTAGCGGGGGCGTCAGATACGCAGTATTTT
TRBV6-5	-	-	TRBJ2-2	CASRYVSGELFF	TGTGCCAGCAGATACGTCTCCGGGGAGCTGTTTTTT
TRBV5-1	-	TRBD1	TRBJ1-4	CASSLGDRDSEKLFF	TGCGCCAGCAGCTTGGGGGACAGGGATTCGGAAAAACTGTTTTTT
TRBV7-9	few	-	TRBJ1-1	CASSSRVGRVTEAFF	TGTGCCAGCAGCTCTAGGGTGGGGAGGGTCACTGAAGCTTTCTTT
TRBV10-3	-	-	TRBJ1-5	CAIRGGQANQPQHF	TGTGCCATCAGGGGCGGTCAGGCCAATCAGCCCCAGCATTTT
TRBV2	-	-	TRBJ2-7	CASSRLDAEYF	TGTGCCAGCAGTCGACTAGACGCTGAGTACTTC
TRBV15	-	-	TRBJ2-5	CATSRALGWPETQYF	TGTGCCACCAGCAGAGCGCTGGGGTGGCCAGAGACCCAGTACTTC
TRBV6-5	-	-	TRBJ1-2	CASSPHQSRVGYTF	TGTGCCAGCAGTCCCCATCAGAGTCGGGTCGGCTACACCTTC
TRBV6-1	few	TRBD2	TRBJ2-1	CASSEAGLAGPRGEQFF	TGTGCCAGCAGTGAAGCGGGACTAGCGGGGCCCCGGGGTGAGCAGTTCTTC
TRBV25-1	-	-	TRBJ2-7	CASSGAGGGTYYEQYF	TGTGCCAGCAGTGGAGCCGGGGGAGGCACCTATTACGAGCAGTACTTC
TRBV4-1	few	-	TRBJ1-6	CASSQEDGRVLSPLHF	TGCGCCAGCAGCCAAGAAGATGGCAGGGTGTTGTCACCCCTCCACTTT
TRBV5-1	-	TRBD1	TRBJ2-1	CASSDRDRVLQFF	TGCGCCAGCAGCGACCGGGACAGGGTTTTGCAGTTCTTC
TRBV11-3	few	-	TRBJ2-7	CASSIRGSPYEQYF	TGTGCCAGCAGCATCCGGGGGTCCCCCTACGAGCAGTACTTC
TRBV2	-	-	TRBJ2-3	CASSEGSYWDTQYF	TGTGCCAGCAGTGAAGGGTCTTATTGGGATACGCAGTATTTT
TRBV29-1	-	-	TRBJ1-5	CSAMFLQAGRGSQHF	TGCAGCGCTATGTTCCTACAGGCGGGGAGGGGTTCCCAGCATTTT
TRBV5-4	-	-	TRBJ1-2	CATHFGGLRGYTF	TGTGCCACCCACTTTGGGGGGCTACGAGGCTACACCTTC
TRBV7-9	-	-	TRBJ1-4	CASSLDGGATNEKLFF	TGTGCCAGCAGCTTAGACGGCGGGGCGACTAATGAAAAACTGTTTTTT
TRBV6-5	-	-	TRBJ1-2	CASSYGVDGYTF	TGTGCCAGCAGTTACGGCGTTGATGGCTACACCTTC
TRBV29-1	-	-	TRBJ1-1	CSVVLGEAFF	TGCAGCGTTGTACTGGGCGAAGCTTTCTTT
TRBV30	-	-	TRBJ1-3	CAWGGNSGNTIYF	TGTGCCTGGGGAGGGAACTCTGGAAACACCATATATTTT
TRBV5-1	-	TRBD2	TRBJ2-5	CASGLAQETQYF	TGCGCCAGCGGACTAGCGCAAGAGACCCAGTACTTC
TRBV21-1	-	-	TRBJ2-7	CASSAEGLAGVYEQYF	TGTGCCAGCAGCGCTGAGGGACTAGCGGGAGTTTACGAGCAGTACTTC
TRBV27	-	TRBD1	TRBJ2-6	CASSPMGTGDRKRANVLTF	TGTGCCAGCAGCCCTATGGGGACAGGGGATAGGAAACGGGCCAACGTCCTGACTTTC
TRBV11-2	-	-	TRBJ2-1	CASSLDTLSSYNEQFF	TGTGCCAGCAGCTTAGATACACTTAGCTCCTACAATGAGCAGTTCTTC
TRBV18	-	-	TRBJ2-5	CASSPRSRGETQYF	TGTGCCAGCTCACCACGGAGCCGGGGCGAGACCCAGTACTTC
TRBV10-1	-	TRBD2	TRBJ2-7	CASSESTSGGAHF	TGCGCCAGCAGTGAGTCGACGAGCGGGGGGGCCCACTTC
TRBV5-1	-	-	TRBJ2-7	CASSPEASSYEQYF	TGCGCCAGCAGCCCAGAGGCTAGCTCCTACGAGCAGTACTTC
TRBV5-4	-	-	TRBJ2-4	CASSLNAGLAKNIQYF	TGTGCCAGCAGCCTGAACGCGGGCCTTGCCAAAAACATTCAGTACTTC
TRBV30	-	TRBD1	TRBJ1-1	CAWSSGQGPRAAFF	TGTGCCTGGAGTTCCGGACAGGGGCCCAGGGCGGCTTTCTTT
TRBV6-5	-	-	TRBJ2-7	CASIRHSSYEQYF	TGTGCCAGCATTAGGCATAGCTCCTACGAGCAGTACTTC
TRBV7-3	once	TRBD2	TRBJ2-1	CASSLESGDFNEQFF	TGTGCCAGCAGCTTAGAAAGCGGGGACTTCAATGAGCAGTTCTTC
TRBV3-1/TRBV3-2	-	TRBD2	TRBJ2-7	CASSFRTSGYYEQYF	TGTGCCAGCAGCTTCCGGACTAGCGGATACTACGAGCAGTACTTC
TRBV9	once	-	TRBJ1-2	CASSGQNLYGYTF	TGTGCCAGCAGCGGACAGAATCTCTATGGCTACACCTTC
TRBV28	-	-	TRBJ2-2	CASRTAEWDTGELFF	TGTGCCAGCAGAACAGCAGAGTGGGACACCGGGGAGCTGTTTTTT